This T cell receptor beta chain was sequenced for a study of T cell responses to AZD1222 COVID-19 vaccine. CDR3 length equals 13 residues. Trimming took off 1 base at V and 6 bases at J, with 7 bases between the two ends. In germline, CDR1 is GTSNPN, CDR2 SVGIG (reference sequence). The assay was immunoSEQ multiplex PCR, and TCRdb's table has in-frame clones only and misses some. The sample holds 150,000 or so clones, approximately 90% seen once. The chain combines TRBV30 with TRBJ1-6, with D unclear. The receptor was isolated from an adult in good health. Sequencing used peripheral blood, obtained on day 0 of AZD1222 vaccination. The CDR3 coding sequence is TGTGCCTGGAGTGGTCAGATTAATTCACCCCTCCACTTT. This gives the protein CAWSGQINSPLHF.